This T cell receptor beta chain was identified in a study of metastatic and nonmetastatic thyroid tumors. About the study: Repertoire data that came from the blood and tumor or nodule tissue of malignant and benign thyroid patients were compared. Notes on the study in general: In blood and tumor, TCR beta diversity was reportedly significantly higher in malignant thyroid tumors than in benign nodules.

The CDR3 spans 11 residues. In germline, CDR1 is MNHEY, CDR2 SMNVEV (reference sequence). With 7 bases removed from V and 7 bases from J, the gap between germline ends came to 9 bases. In the authors' methods: Clinicopathological groups differed in CDR3, with these differences serving to build a distant-metastasis classifier for papillary thyroid cancer. Using MiXCR, TCRdb re-called clones from the PCR reads. TCRdb's processing, not the authors', yielded these V and J calls. The sample records around 19,000 clones, around 28% being singletons. Only a few counts were recorded for this clone. Antigen: not known. Nobody among the patients had been given any treatment before thyroid surgery.

The TCR was taken from a male donor with papillary thyroid cancer or a benign thyroid nodule (not recorded which). Some clones in this sample may be carry-over from other donors' samples. The sequencing input was tumor tissue. The V gene is TRBV27, the J gene TRBJ2-3; D possibly corresponds to TRBD2 (5 bases). The CDR3 sequence: CASTRGNTQYF. The CDR3 DNA follows: TGTGCCAGCACCCGAGGGAATACGCAGTATTTT.